Shown below are 19 T cell receptor beta chains from a single sample sequenced in a study of blood T cell repertoires in COVID-19. Some clones are missing from TCRdb's copy, which holds only in-frame ones; the method was immunoSEQ multiplex PCR. The data contain roughly 30,000 clones, 85% of them seen just once; the ten biggest clones take up roughly 15%. The sample was peripheral blood. These receptors were taken from a human donor with acute or convalescent COVID-19. The donor label of this sample is uncertain.

The chain uses TRBV6-5 and TRBJ1-2; 7 nucleotides align to TRBD1. CDR3 length: 14 amino acids. CDR1 is MNHEY and CDR2 is SVGAGI in the germline V gene. Trimming removed 6 bases from V and 7 bases from J; junction bases left unmatched: 11. DNA for the CDR3: TGTGCCAGCAGCCCCCGGACAGGCGGGATTGGCTACACCTTC. Encoded protein: CASSPRTGGIGYTF.

This clone was observed a single time. V usage is TRBV5-1 and J usage is TRBJ2-5, with TRBD1 as a possible D gene (6 bases). V was clipped by 4 bases and J by 1 base, with 17 bases between them. Looked up from germline, CDR1 is SGHRS and CDR2 is YFSETQ. The CDR3 consists of 16 residues. The CDR3 loop reads CASSPSPQGSQETQYF. The DNA for the CDR3 is TGCGCCAGCAGCCCATCCCCCCAGGGGAGCCAAGAGACCCAGTACTTC.

The chain uses TRBV4-3 and TRBJ1-1, with TRBD1 as a possible D gene (5 bases). This CDR3 has 13 amino acids. The germline gives CDR1 LGHNA, CDR2 YSLEER. Trimming removed 1 base at V and 8 bases at J, with 11 bases between. CDR3 nucleotides: TGCGCCAGCAGCCAAGGCCAGGGCGAAGAAGCTTTCTTT. Translating it yields CASSQGQGEEAFF.

The chain uses TRBV5-6 and TRBJ2-7; 8 positions match TRBD2. Germline V gene lookup returns CDR1 SGHDT and CDR2 YYEEEE. V was clipped by 4 bases and J by 6 bases; unmatched bases: 12. This CDR3 region has 15 residues. DNA for the CDR3: TGTGCCAGCAGCATCATAGACGGGGGGGCTCCCGAGCAGTACTTC. This translates into CASSIIDGGAPEQYF.

V gene TRBV7-6 combines with J gene TRBJ2-1; 11 nucleotides align to TRBD2. Germline loops: CDR1 SGHVS, CDR2 FNYEAQ. V shed 1 base, J shed 1 base, and the junction held 0 bases outside the gene matches. The CDR3 spans 16 residues. The CDR3 nucleotides are TGTGCCAGCAGCTTAGGACTAGCGGGATCCTACAATGAGCAGTTCTTC. Its translation: CASSLGLAGSYNEQFF.

The chain carries TRBV19 and TRBJ2-3; D unresolved. Germline values: CDR1 LNHDA, CDR2 SQIVND (reference sequence). The CDR3 length is 14 residues. V was shortened by 6 bases and J by 2 bases, with 12 bases between the two germline ends. CDR3 bases: TGTGCCAGTAGGAATCAGGATTTCACAGATACGCAGTATTTT. It yields the protein CASRNQDFTDTQYF.

J is TRBJ1-2 and V is TRBV9; no firm D call. Germline loops: CDR1 SGDLS, CDR2 YYNGEE. Trimming stripped 3 bases from V and 2 bases from J, with 11 bases between. CDR3 size: 14 residues. The CDR3 loop is CASSGAGGNYGYTF. For the CDR3, the DNA is TGTGCCAGCAGCGGAGCAGGAGGGAACTATGGCTACACCTTC.

The sample holds one count of this clone. The V and J genes are TRBV28 and TRBJ2-1, with 8 bases that match TRBD1. Germline assignment: CDR1 MDHEN and CDR2 SYDVKM. The CDR3 runs to 12 residues. Trimming cost V 4 bases and J 12 bases; bases outside gene matches: 5. CDR3 nucleotides: TGTGCCAGCAGTTCACCAGGGGGCCGGCAGTTCTTC. Translating gives CASSSPGGRQFF.

The chain couples TRBV7-6 to TRBJ1-3; D unclear. CDR3 size: 15 residues. The germline V gene encodes CDR1 SGHVS and CDR2 FNYEAQ. With 5 bases removed from V and 0 bases from J, the gap between germline ends came to 11 bases. The CDR3: CASSDDGDSGNTIYF. In DNA form, the CDR3 reads TGTGCCAGCAGCGATGACGGAGACTCTGGAAACACCATATATTTT.

This clone has a handful of counts. The V call is TRBV6-6, the J call TRBJ1-3; D gene unclear. The CDR3 totals 14 residues. From germline, CDR1 is MNHNY and CDR2 SVGAGI (reference sequence). V was cut by 7 bases and J by 0 bases, with 10 bases left in between. The CDR3 sequence: CASIEAGSGNTIYF. The CDR3 DNA reads as TGTGCCAGCATTGAGGCGGGCTCTGGAAACACCATATATTTT.

This chain joins TRBV6-2 or TRBV6-3 and TRBJ2-5, with D tentatively TRBD2 (5 bases). V lost 4 bases to trimming and J lost 5 bases, with 20 bases between them. Germline lookup yields CDR1 MNHEY and CDR2 SVGEGT. The CDR3 consists of 16 residues. The CDR3 DNA sequence: TGTGCCAGCAGTTCCACACAACTAGAGATTACGGAGACCCAGTACTTC. The encoded protein is CASSSTQLEITETQYF.

The genes are TRBV21-1 and TRBJ2-7; TRBD1 was called by the table and not checked on the DNA. TRBV21-1 is an annotated pseudogene. This CDR3 spans 17 amino acids. CDR3 coding DNA: TGTGCCAGCAGCAAATGGGACACCCGATGTGGTGGATACGAGCAGTACTTC. It encodes CASSKWDTRCGGYEQYF.

The table lists this clone with a few counts. The genes are TRBV5-1 and TRBJ1-1; 12 nucleotides align to TRBD1. V lost 4 bases, J lost 0 bases, and 7 bases stayed unmatched. Germline assignment: CDR1 SGHRS and CDR2 YFSETQ. This CDR3 region has 17 residues. CDR3 coding DNA: TGCGCCAGCAGCCCGGGGACAGGGGGCCTGATGAACACTGAAGCTTTCTTT. Protein: CASSPGTGGLMNTEAFF.

The rearrangement uses TRBV27 and TRBJ2-7; 8 nucleotides line up with TRBD1. The ends lost 6 bases at V and 4 bases at J; junction bases unmatched: 8. In germline, CDR1 is MNHEY, CDR2 SMNVEV (reference sequence). The CDR3 has 14 amino acids. The DNA for the CDR3 is TGTGCCAGCAGACCCGGGACAGGAGGTTACGAGCAGTACTTC. Protein product: CASRPGTGGYEQYF.

V gene TRBV28 combines with J gene TRBJ1-2, with D possibly TRBD1 on 6 matching bases. This CDR3 has 13 residues. CDR1 MDHEN and CDR2 SYDVKM come from the germline V gene. The V and J ends lost 4 bases and 8 bases respectively, with 14 bases between them. CDR3 nucleotides: TGTGCCAGCAGTTGGCAGGGGCGGCAGGGCTACACCTTC. Its translation is CASSWQGRQGYTF.

In DNA form, the CDR3 reads TGTGCCAGCAGTGAACAGGTCCAAGAGACCCAGTACTTC. Protein product: CASSEQVQETQYF. J is TRBJ2-5 and V is TRBV2; no definite D call. The V end lost 2 bases, the J end lost 1 base, and 5 bases lay between the germline ends. The CDR3 length is 13 residues. Germline assignment: CDR1 SNHLY and CDR2 FYNNEI.

This chain connects TRBV4-1 to TRBJ1-1; 8 bases line up with TRBD1. V lost 1 base, J lost 3 bases, and 7 bases stayed unmatched. The germline V gene has CDR1 MGHRA and CDR2 YSYEKL. CDR3 length equals 16 residues. The DNA of the CDR3 is TGCGCCAGCAGCCAAGCTTGGACAGGGATTGACACTGAAGCTTTCTTT. Translating gives CASSQAWTGIDTEAFF.

The rearrangement joins TRBV7-3 to TRBJ1-2, with D possibly TRBD1 on 5 matching bases. This CDR3 region has 12 residues. Germline assignment: CDR1 SGHTA and CDR2 FQGTGA. V was clipped by 5 bases and J by 7 bases, with 11 bases between them. The CDR3 sequence is CASSQGVIGYTF. Written as DNA, the CDR3 is TGTGCCAGCAGCCAAGGGGTTATTGGCTACACCTTC.

The V and J genes are TRBV11-2 and TRBJ1-1; no firm D call. Per the germline V gene, CDR1 is SGHAT and CDR2 is FQNNGV. V dropped 4 bases and J dropped 2 bases, with 8 bases sitting between them. The CDR3 has 13 residues. The CDR3 is CASSSVPNTEAFF. The CDR3 coding sequence is TGTGCCAGCAGCTCGGTCCCAAACACTGAAGCTTTCTTT.